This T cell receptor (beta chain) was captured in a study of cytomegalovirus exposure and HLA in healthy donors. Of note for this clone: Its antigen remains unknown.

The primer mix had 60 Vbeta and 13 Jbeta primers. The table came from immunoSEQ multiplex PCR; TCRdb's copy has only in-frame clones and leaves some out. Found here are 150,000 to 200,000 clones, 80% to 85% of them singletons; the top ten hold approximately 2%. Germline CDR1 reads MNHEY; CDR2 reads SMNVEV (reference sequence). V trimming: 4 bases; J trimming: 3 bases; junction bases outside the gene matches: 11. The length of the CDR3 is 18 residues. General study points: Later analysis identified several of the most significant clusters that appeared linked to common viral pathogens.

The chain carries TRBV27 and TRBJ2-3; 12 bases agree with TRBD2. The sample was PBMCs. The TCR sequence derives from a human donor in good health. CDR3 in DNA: TGTGCCAGCAGTTCACTAGCGGGGGGCCTACGAGGGACAGATACGCAGTATTTT. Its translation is CASSSLAGGLRGTDTQYF.